This T cell receptor beta chain was obtained from a study of cytomegalovirus exposure and HLA in healthy donors. About the study: The 130 or so validation repertoires, a later analysis reported, used the same platform as the 600 to 700 repertoires from the first cohort.

Method: immunoSEQ multiplex PCR; TCRdb's copy keeps in-frame clones and lacks some. The sample holds more than 85,000 clones, around nine tenths seen once. Trimming at V came to 0 bases and at J to 2 bases, leaving 4 bases not matched to a gene. Germline V CDR1 and CDR2: MNHEY, SVGAGI. The CDR3 contains 15 residues. A word on this clone: Its antigen remains unidentified.

Whole-study results and caveats: Cytomegalovirus status, reportedly, was diagnosed with high specificity and sensitivity by the classifier. The authors enumerated around 150 TCR beta chains as linked to cytomegalovirus.

The sample taken for sequencing was PBMCs. The gene calls are TRBV6-5 and TRBJ2-7; TRBD1 matches at 7 bases. This sequence was found in a woman younger than 45 in good health and CMV-seropositive. CDR3 bases: TGTGCCAGCAGTTACTCCAGGGGGAGCGCCTACGAGCAGTACTTC. It codes for CASSYSRGSAYEQYF.